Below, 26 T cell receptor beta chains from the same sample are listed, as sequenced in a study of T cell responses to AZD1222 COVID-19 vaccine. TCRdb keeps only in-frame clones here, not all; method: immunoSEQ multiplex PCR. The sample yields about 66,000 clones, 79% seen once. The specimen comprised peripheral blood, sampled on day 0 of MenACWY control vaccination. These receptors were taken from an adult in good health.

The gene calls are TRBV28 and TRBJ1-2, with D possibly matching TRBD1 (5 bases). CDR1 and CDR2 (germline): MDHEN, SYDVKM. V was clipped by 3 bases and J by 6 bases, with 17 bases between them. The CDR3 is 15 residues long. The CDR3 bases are TGTGCCAGCAGTTTTTCCCTAAGCCCGGGGGATGGCTACACCTTC. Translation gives CASSFSLSPGDGYTF.

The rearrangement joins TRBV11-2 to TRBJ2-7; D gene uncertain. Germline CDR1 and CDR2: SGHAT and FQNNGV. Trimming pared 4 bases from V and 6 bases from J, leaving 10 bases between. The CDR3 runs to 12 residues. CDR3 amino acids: CASSSVTVEQYF. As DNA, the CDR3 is TGTGCCAGCAGCTCCGTTACGGTCGAGCAGTACTTC.

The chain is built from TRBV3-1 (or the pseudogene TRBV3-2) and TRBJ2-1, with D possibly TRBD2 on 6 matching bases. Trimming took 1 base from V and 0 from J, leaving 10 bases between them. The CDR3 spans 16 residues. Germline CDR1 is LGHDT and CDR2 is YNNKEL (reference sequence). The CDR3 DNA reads TGTGCCAGCAGCCAAGTTCGGGGGAGCTCCTACAATGAGCAGTTCTTC. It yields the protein CASSQVRGSSYNEQFF.

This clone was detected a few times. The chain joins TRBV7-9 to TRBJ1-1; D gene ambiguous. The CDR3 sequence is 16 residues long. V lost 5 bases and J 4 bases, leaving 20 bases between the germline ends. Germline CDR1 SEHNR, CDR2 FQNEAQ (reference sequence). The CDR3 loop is CASSPGSIRDSTEAFF. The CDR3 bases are TGTGCCAGCAGCCCGGGGAGCATCCGGGATAGCACTGAAGCTTTCTTT.

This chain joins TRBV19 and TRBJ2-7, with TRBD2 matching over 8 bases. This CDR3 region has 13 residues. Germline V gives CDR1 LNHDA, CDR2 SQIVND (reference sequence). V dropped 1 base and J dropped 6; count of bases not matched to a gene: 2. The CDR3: CASSIAGGREQYF. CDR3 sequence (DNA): TGTGCCAGTAGTATAGCGGGGGGGCGCGAGCAGTACTTC.

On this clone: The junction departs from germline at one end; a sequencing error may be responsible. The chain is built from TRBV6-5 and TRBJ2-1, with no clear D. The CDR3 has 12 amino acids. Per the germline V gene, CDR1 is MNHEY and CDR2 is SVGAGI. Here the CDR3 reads CASRGSYNEQFF. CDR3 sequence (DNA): TGTGCCAGCAGGGGGTCCTATAATGAGCAGTTCTTC.

CDR3 DNA: TGTGCCAGCAGCTCAAGAGCGGGAGTTGGGAATGAGCAGTTCTTC. Its translation: CASSSRAGVGNEQFF. This sequence joins TRBV13 and TRBJ2-1; 8 bases are shared with TRBD2. The CDR3 runs to 15 residues. Per germline, CDR1 PRHDT and CDR2 FYEKMQ (reference sequence). V lost 4 bases, J lost 7 bases, and 9 bases stayed unmatched.

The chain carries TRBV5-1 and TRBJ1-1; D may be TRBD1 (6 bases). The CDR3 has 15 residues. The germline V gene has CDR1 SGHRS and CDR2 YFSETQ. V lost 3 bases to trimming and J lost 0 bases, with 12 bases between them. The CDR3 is CASSSKQGMNTEAFF. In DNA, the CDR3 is TGCGCCAGCAGCTCGAAACAGGGAATGAACACTGAAGCTTTCTTT. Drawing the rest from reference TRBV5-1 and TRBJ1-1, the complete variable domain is KAGVTQTPRYLIKTRGQQVTLSCSPISGHRSVSWYQQTPGQGLQFLFEYFSETQRNKGNFPGRFSGRQFSNSRSEMNVSTLELGDSALYLCASSSKQGMNTEAFFGQGTRLTVV.

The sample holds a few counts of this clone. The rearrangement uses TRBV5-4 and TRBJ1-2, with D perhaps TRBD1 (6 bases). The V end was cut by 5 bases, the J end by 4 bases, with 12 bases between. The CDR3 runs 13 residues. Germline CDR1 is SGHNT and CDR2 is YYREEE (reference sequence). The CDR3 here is CASRTGTSYGYTF. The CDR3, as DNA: TGTGCCAGCAGGACCGGGACAAGCTATGGCTACACCTTC. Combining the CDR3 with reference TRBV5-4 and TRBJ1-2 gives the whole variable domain ETGVTQSPTHLIKTRGQQVTLRCSSQSGHNTVSWYQQALGQGPQFIFQYYREEENGRGNFPPRFSGLQFPNYSSELNVNALELDDSALYLCASRTGTSYGYTFGSGTRLTVV.

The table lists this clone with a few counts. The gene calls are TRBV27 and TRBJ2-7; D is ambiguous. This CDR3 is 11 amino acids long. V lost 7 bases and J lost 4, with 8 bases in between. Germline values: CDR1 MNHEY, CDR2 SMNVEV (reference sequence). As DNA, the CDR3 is TGTGCCAGCAAATCCCAATACGAGCAGTACTTC. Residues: CASKSQYEQYF.

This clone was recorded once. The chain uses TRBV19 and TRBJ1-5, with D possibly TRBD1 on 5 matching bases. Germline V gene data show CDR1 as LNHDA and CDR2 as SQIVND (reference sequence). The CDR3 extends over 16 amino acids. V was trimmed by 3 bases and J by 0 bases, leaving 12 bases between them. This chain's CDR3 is CASSIPRQSSNQPQHF. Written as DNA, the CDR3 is TGTGCCAGTAGTATTCCGAGACAGAGTAGCAATCAGCCCCAGCATTTT.

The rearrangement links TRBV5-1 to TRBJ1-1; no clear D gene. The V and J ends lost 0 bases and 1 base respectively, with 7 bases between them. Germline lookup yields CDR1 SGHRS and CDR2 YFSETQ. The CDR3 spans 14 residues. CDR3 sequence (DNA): TGCGCCAGCAGCTTGGGTACGAGGAACACTGAAGCTTTCTTT. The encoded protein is CASSLGTRNTEAFF.

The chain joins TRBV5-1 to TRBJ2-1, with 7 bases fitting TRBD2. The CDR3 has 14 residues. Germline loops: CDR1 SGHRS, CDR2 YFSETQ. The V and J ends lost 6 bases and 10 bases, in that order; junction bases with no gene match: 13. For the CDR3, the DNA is TGCGCCAGCACAGCTACGGGAGGAGGTGGCGAGCAGTTCTTC. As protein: CASTATGGGGEQFF.

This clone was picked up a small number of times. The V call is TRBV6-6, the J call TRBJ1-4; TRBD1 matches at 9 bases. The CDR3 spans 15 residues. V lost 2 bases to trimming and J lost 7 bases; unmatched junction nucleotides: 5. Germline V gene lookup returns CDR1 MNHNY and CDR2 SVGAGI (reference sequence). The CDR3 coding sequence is TGTGCCAGCAGTTACCCCGGGACAGGGCGTGAAAAACTGTTTTTT. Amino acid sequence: CASSYPGTGREKLFF.

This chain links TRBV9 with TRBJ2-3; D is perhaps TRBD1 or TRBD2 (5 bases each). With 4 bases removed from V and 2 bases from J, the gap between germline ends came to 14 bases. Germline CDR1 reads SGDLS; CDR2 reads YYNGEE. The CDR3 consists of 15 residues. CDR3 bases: TGTGCCAGCAGCCGCTCCTGGGGGACCACAGATACGCAGTATTTT. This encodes CASSRSWGTTDTQYF.

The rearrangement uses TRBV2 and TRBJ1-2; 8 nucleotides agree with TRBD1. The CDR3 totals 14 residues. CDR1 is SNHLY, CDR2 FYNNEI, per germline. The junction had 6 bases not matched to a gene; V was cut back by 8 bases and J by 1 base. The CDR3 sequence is CASRRDRNNYGYTF. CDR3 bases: TGTGCCAGCCGGAGGGACAGGAATAACTATGGCTACACCTTC.

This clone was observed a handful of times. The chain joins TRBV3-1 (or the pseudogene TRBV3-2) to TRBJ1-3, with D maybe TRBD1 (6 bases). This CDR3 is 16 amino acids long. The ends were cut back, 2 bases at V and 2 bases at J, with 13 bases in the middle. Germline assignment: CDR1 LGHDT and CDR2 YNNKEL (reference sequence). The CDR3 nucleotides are TGTGCCAGCAGCCAATCACAGGGAGTCCCTGGAAACACCATATATTTT. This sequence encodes CASSQSQGVPGNTIYF.

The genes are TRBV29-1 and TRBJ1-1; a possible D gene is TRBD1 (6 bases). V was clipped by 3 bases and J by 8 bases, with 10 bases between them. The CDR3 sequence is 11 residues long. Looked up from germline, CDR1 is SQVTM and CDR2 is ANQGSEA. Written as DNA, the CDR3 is TGCAGCGTTGACGGGGGGCGGGAAGCTTTCTTT. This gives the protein CSVDGGREAFF. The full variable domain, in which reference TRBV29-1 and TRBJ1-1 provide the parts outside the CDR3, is SAVISQKPSRDICQRGTSLTIQCQVDSQVTMMFWYRQQPGQSLTLIATANQGSEATYESGFVIDKFPISRPNLTFSTLTVSNMSPEDSSIYLCSVDGGREAFFGQGTRLTVV.

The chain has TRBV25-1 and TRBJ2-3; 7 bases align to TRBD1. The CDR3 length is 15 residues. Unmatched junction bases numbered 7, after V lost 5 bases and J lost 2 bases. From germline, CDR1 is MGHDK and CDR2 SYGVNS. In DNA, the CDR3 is TGTGCCAGCAGTCTGACGACAGGGCTCACAGATACGCAGTATTTT. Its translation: CASSLTTGLTDTQYF.

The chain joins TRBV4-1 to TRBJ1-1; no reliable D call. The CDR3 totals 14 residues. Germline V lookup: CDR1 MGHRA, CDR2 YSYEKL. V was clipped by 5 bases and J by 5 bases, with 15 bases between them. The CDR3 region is CASSKREWGTEAFF. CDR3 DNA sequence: TGCGCCAGCAGCAAAAGGGAGTGGGGAACTGAAGCTTTCTTT.

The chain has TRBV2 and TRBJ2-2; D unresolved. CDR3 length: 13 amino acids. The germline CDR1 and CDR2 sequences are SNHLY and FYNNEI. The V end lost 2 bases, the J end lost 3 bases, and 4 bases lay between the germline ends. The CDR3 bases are TGTGCCAGCAGTGAATGGGACACCGGGGAGCTGTTTTTT. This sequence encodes CASSEWDTGELFF.

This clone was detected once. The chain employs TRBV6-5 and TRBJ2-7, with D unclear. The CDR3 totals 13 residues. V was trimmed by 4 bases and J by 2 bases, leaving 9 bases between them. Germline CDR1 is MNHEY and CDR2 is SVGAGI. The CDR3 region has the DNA TGTGCCAGCAGTTCGGGCCTCCCCTACGAGCAGTACTTC. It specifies CASSSGLPYEQYF.

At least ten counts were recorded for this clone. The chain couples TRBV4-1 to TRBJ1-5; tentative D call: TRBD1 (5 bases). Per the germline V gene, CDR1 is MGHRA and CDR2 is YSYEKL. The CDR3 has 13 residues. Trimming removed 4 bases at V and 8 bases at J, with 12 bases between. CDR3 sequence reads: CASSLTVGEPQHF. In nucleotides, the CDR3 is TGCGCCAGCAGCCTAACGGTGGGGGAGCCCCAGCATTTT.

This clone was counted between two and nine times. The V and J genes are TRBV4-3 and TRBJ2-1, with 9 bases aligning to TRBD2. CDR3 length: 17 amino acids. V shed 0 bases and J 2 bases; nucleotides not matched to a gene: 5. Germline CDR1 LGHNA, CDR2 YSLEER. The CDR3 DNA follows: TGCGCCAGCAGCCAAGATCCCGTAGCGGGGGCCTACAATGAGCAGTTCTTC. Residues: CASSQDPVAGAYNEQFF.

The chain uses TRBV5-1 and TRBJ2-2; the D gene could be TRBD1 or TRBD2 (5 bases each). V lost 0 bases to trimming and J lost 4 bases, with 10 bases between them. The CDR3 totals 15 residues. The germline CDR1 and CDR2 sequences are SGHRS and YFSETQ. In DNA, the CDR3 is TGCGCCAGCAGCTTGGCCGGGACGGTCACCGGGGAGCTGTTTTTT. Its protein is CASSLAGTVTGELFF.

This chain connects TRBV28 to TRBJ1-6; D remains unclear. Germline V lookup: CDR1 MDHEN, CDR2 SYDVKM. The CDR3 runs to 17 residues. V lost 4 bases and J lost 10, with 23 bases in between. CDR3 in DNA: TGTGCCAGCAGTTCAACAATATACGCCCCCCGTGGATCACCCCTCCACTTT. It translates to CASSSTIYAPRGSPLHF.